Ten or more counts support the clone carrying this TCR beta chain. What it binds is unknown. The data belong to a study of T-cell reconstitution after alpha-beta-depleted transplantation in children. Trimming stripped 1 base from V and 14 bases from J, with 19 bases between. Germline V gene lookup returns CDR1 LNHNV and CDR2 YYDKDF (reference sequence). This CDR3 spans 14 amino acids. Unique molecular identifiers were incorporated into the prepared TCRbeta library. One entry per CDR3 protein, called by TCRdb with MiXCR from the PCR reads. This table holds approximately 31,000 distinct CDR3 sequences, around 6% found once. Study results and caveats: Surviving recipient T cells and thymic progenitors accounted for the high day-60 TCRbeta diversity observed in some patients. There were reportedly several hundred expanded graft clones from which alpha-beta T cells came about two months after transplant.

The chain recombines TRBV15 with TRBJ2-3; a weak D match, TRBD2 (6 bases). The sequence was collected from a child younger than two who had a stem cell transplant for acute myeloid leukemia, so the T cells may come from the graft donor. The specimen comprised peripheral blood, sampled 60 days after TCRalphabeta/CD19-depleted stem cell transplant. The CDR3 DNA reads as TGTGCCACCAGCAGAGGTCCCGGGACTCCGGGCAGGTATTTT. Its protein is CATSRGPGTPGRYF.